This entry features one TCR beta chain sequence. The clone's antigen remains unknown. Nothing much larger sits one base from this clone, and base qualities are not available. This entry comes from a study of blood T cell repertoires in COVID-19 (dated by TCRdb to about 2020). As for the study more broadly: Samples covering the acute and convalescent phases of COVID-19 were provided by collaborators in the United States, Italy and Spain. The prospective study material was composed of cDNA or gDNA derived from T cells, B-cell-depleted T cells, or PBMCs. Deeply sampled blood TCRbeta repertoires from subjects exposed to, actively infected with, or recovered from COVID-19 were included in the dataset. The repertoires were released in a freely available public database meant as a resource for research on the immune response to SARS-CoV-2. The samples were drawn from two sources: the first 160 participants of the ongoing ImmuneRACE study, and 1,000 to 1,500 subjects contributed by 6 global collaborators. Sample metadata almost always included a de-identified subject ID, COVID-19 status, age in years and sex. Where available, HLA class I and class II types were taken from metadata supplied by the sample provider and were not determined by assay-based typing.

What the research found in general, with its limitations: The amount of clinical and demographic metadata varied by source and participant and was provided uncurated.

The immunoSEQ Assay, a bias-controlled multiplex PCR, was used to amplify TCRbeta CDR3 regions from genomic DNA. The original methods were these. Nucleated cell counts per sample were estimated from amplification of reference gene primers within the assay. Sequence reads were collapsed and filtered to measure the absolute abundance of every unique TCRbeta CDR3 rearrangement. For each sample, productive Simpson clonality was calculated by taking the square root of Simpson's diversity index across productive rearrangements. TCRdb's version of the immuneACCESS table is confined to in-frame rearrangements and falls short of the full clone set. An unresolved V gene accounts for under half of the shortfall where checked; the remainder is of unknown origin. D and trimming come from the DNA, and the V and J calls and clone size come from that table. Recorded for this sample are 90,000 or so clones; about 84% of them occurred a single time. The ten largest clones capture 8% of the sample.

There are 13 amino acids in the CDR3, from cysteine to phenylalanine inclusive. CDR3 DNA only is kept here, 39 bases in frame from base 1. CDR1 LGHDT and CDR2 YNNKEL were looked up in the germline V gene (reference sequence). V gives up 8 bases and J gives up 11 bases, and the segment between their germline ends measures 21 bases. The collaborating institutions used their own protocols to collect whole blood in K2EDTA tubes. For TCRbeta analysis, collaborator samples were shipped as frozen whole blood, as isolated PBMCs, or as DNA extracted from either sample type. The receptor comes from a man between 45 and 60 years old with active COVID-19. The chain employs TRBV3-1 (or the pseudogene TRBV3-2) and TRBJ1-1; matching of 5 bases hints at TRBD1 as the D gene. The specimen was peripheral blood. DNA sequence: TGTGCCAGCTCCCCGGACACGAGGTCGATGGCTTTCTTT. Its translation is CASSPDTRSMAFF.